These T cell receptor beta chains were read from a single sample in a study of cytomegalovirus exposure and HLA in healthy donors. Clones were read by immunoSEQ multiplex PCR, and TCRdb kept only the in-frame ones, dropping some. Found here are hundreds of thousands of clones, roughly 87% of them singletons; the top ten hold more than 10%. The sequencing input was PBMCs. These receptors came from a man aged 18 to 29 in good health and CMV-seropositive. Each CDR3 is given with its conserved first and last residue. The D gene is left open where the match is weak. Rows may omit the clone size; those that give it use once, few, many or a size class.

V	size	D	J	length	DNA	CDR3
TRBV11-2	.	.	TRBJ2-1	14	TGTGCCAGCAACTCAATGGTACAAGTCAGTGAGCAGTTCTTC	CASNSMVQVSEQFF
TRBV13	.	TRBD2	TRBJ2-1	14	TGTGCCAGCAGCTTTGGACTAGCGAGGAATGAGCAGTTCTTC	CASSFGLARNEQFF
TRBV7-6	.	.	TRBJ1-5	13	TGTGCCAGCAGCCTCCGGGAGGATCAGCCCCAGCATTTT	CASSLREDQPQHF
TRBV6-5	.	.	TRBJ1-1	15	TGTGCCAGCAGTTACTCAGCCTTAATGAACACTGAAGCTTTCTTT	CASSYSALMNTEAFF
TRBV5-1	.	TRBD2	TRBJ2-7	18	TGCGCCAGCAGCCGGGGGGGCACCCCCAGCGTGGGGGCTGGCGAGCAGTACTTC	CASSRGGTPSVGAGEQYF
TRBV7-9	many	.	TRBJ2-7	14	TGTGCCAGCAGCCCTACCTACAAAGCCTACGAGCAGTACTTC	CASSPTYKAYEQYF
TRBV2	.	.	TRBJ2-7	14	TGTGCCAGCACCCTGACGGGAGTAAACTACGAGCAGTACTTC	CASTLTGVNYEQYF
TRBV21-1	.	.	TRBJ1-2	13	TGTGCCAGCAGCAAGGACAGGGGGAATGGCTACACCTTC	CASSKDRGNGYTF
TRBV9	.	.	TRBJ2-3	16	TGTGCCAGCAGCGTAGAGGACTACAGAGTGGCAGATACGCAGTATTTT	CASSVEDYRVADTQYF
TRBV5-1	.	.	TRBJ1-4	13	TGCGCCAGCAGCCTTGACCCGGGGGAAAAACTGTTTTTT	CASSLDPGEKLFF
TRBV7-9	.	.	TRBJ2-7	15	TGTGCCAGCAGCTTAGGGGGGACCCGCGCCTACGAGCAGTACTTC	CASSLGGTRAYEQYF
TRBV5-1	.	.	TRBJ1-5	13	TGCGCCAGCAGCTTGGTCCCGAATCAGCCCCAGCATTTT	CASSLVPNQPQHF
TRBV10-3	.	TRBD1	TRBJ2-1	16	TGTGCCATCAGCGATACGGGGACAGGGTCGGGGAATGAGCAGTTCTTC	CAISDTGTGSGNEQFF
TRBV2	.	.	TRBJ2-3	15	TGTGCCAGCAGTGACGCGGGAATGGGCACAGATACGCAGTATTTT	CASSDAGMGTDTQYF
TRBV10-1	once	.	TRBJ1-1	15	TGCGCCAGCAGTGAGTCCTCGGAGGGGAAGCCTGAAGCTTTCTTT	CASSESSEGKPEAFF
TRBV18	.	.	TRBJ2-6	15	TGTGCCAGCTCACTACACCTCTCTGGGGCCAACGTCCTGACTTTC	CASSLHLSGANVLTF
TRBV9	.	.	TRBJ2-3	15	TGTGCCAGCAGCGTAGCTGGGGTTGTGACAGATACGCAGTATTTT	CASSVAGVVTDTQYF
TRBV9	.	TRBD1	TRBJ2-2	15	TGTGCCAGCAGAGAGGGACAGGGAAGCACCGGGGAGCTGTTTTTT	CASREGQGSTGELFF
TRBV18	.	.	TRBJ2-7	15	TGTGCCAGCTCACCAACCGGGACGGCATCCTACGAGCAGTACTTC	CASSPTGTASYEQYF